These 5 T cell receptor beta chains came from one sample sequenced in a study of identical twins. From the 5' RACE reads, TCRdb called clonotypes with MiXCR, one entry per CDR3 protein. The sample consists of 690,000 or so distinct CDR3 sequences, approximately 6.1% of them appearing once. The material sequenced was naive T cells sorted from blood. The receptor set was obtained from a man aged 18-30 years in good health.

The table lists this clonotype with many counts. The V call is TRBV20-1, the J call TRBJ2-2; perhaps TRBD1 as D (6 bases). CDR3 length equals 11 residues. V lost 3 bases, J lost 9 bases, and 8 bases lay in between. CDR1 DFQATT and CDR2 SNEGSKA come from the germline V gene (reference sequence). The CDR3 coding sequence is TGCAGTGCTAGGGGGGCCCGGGAGCTGTTTTTT. As protein: CSARGARELFF.

This clonotype came up a few times. V gene TRBV6-1 combines with J gene TRBJ2-3; TRBD2 aligns across 9 bases. Germline CDR1 is MNHNS and CDR2 is SASEGT. The CDR3 is 13 amino acids. Unmatched junction bases numbered 3, after V lost 11 bases and J lost 0 bases. The CDR3 protein is CAGAGGSTDTQYF. In DNA form, the CDR3 reads TGTGCCGGGGCGGGAGGGAGCACAGATACGCAGTATTTT.

This clonotype has ten or more counts. This chain uses TRBV12-3 or TRBV12-4 with TRBJ1-1; D perhaps matches TRBD1 (5 bases). The CDR3 totals 12 residues. The V gene lost 8 bases and the J gene lost 4 bases, with 11 bases spanning the gap. CDR3 amino acids: CASSGTVTEAFF. The DNA of the CDR3 is TGTGCCAGCTCGGGGACGGTCACTGAAGCTTTCTTT.

This clonotype occurred a few times. The rearrangement joins TRBV9 to TRBJ2-6; D unclear. In germline, CDR1 is SGDLS, CDR2 YYNGEE. Between the trimmed V and J ends, which lost 0 bases and 0 bases, there was a span of 4 bases. This CDR3 comprises 15 residues. The CDR3 here is CASSVVASGANVLTF. The CDR3 nucleotides read TGTGCCAGCAGCGTAGTTGCCTCTGGGGCCAACGTCCTGACTTTC.

This rearrangement joins TRBV5-1 to TRBJ2-7, with D possibly TRBD1 on 6 matching bases. V was trimmed by 4 bases and J by 2 bases, leaving 13 bases between them. This CDR3 has 14 amino acids. Germline-derived CDR1 and CDR2 are SGHRS and YFSETQ. This chain's CDR3 is CASSLSGDTYEQYV. The CDR3 coding sequence is TGCGCCAGCAGCCTCTCAGGGGATACCTACGAGCAGTACGTC.